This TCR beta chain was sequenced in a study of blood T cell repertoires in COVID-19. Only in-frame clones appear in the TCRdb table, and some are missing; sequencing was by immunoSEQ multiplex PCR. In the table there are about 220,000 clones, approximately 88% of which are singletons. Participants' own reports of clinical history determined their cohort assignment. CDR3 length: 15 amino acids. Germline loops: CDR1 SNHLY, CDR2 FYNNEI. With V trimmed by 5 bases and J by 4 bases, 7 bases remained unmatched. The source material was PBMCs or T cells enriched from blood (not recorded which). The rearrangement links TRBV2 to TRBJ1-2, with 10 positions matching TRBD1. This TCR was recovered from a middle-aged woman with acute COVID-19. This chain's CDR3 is CASSINRDRGYGYTF. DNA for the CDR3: TGTGCCAGCAGTATAAACCGGGACAGGGGCTATGGCTACACCTTC.